Described below is a single T cell receptor beta chain sequence and its context. Germline-derived CDR1 and CDR2 are MNHNS and SASEGT. The V end lost 6 bases, the J end lost 8 bases, and 22 bases lay between the germline ends. The CDR3 consists of 15 residues. The data belong to a study of shared clonotypes between healthy human individuals. Profiled with immunoSEQ multiplex PCR; TCRdb holds only in-frame clones, not every one. The sample includes roughly 2.5 million clones, just over 90% of them seen just once. The rearrangement joins TRBV6-1 to TRBJ1-2; a weak D match, TRBD1 (6 bases). Sequencing used naive CD4+ T cells sorted from blood. Subset of the sample: CD45RA+ positively selected. This TCR was recovered from a young man in good health. CDR3 bases: TGTGCCAGCAGCTCTGGACAGTCCTTTTTTGGCGGCTACACCTTC. This sequence encodes CASSSGQSFFGGYTF.